This T cell receptor beta chain was profiled in a study of blood T cell repertoires in COVID-19. Study overall: There were acute and convalescent COVID-19 samples, and they came from the United States, Italy and Spain.

This CDR3 spans 13 amino acids. CDR1 is SGHVS and CDR2 is FNYEAQ in the germline V gene. V was cut by 5 bases and J by 2 bases, with 7 bases left in between. This clone was found a few times. Original handling: Researchers report that nucleated cell counts were estimated from reference gene primer amplification. Here immunoSEQ multiplex PCR was the method, and the copy in TCRdb shows in-frame clones only, minus some. For V, J and clone size, that table is used; D and trimming come from the DNA. Among approximately 120,000 clones listed, about 83% were seen once. V gene TRBV7-6 combines with J gene TRBJ2-1; D gene uncertain. This receptor was identified in a human donor in a cohort sampled during active COVID-19. The sample was peripheral blood. The CDR3 is CASSPIPYNEQFF. As DNA, the CDR3 is TGTGCCAGCAGCCCCATTCCCTACAATGAGCAGTTCTTC.